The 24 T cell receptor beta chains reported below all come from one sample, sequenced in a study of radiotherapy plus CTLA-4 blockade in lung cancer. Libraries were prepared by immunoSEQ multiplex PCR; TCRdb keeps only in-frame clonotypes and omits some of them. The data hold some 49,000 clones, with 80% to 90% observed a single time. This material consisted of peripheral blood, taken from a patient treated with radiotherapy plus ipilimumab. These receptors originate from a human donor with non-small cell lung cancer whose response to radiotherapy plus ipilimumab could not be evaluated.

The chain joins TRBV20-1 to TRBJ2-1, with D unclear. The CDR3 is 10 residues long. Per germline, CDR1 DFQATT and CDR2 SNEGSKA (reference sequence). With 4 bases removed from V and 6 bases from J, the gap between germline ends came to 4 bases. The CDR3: CSATTNEQFF. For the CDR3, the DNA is TGCAGTGCTACTACCAATGAGCAGTTCTTC.

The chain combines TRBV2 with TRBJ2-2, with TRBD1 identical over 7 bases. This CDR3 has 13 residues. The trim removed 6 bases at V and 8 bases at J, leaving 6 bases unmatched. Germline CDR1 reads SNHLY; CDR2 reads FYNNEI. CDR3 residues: CASSYTGAGELFF. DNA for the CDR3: TGTGCCAGCAGCTACACAGGGGCGGGGGAGCTGTTTTTT.

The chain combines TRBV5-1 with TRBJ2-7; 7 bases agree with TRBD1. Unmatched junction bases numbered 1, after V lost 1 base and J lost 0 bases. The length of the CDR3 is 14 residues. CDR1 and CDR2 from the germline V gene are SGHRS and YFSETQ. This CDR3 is CASSLTGASYEQYF. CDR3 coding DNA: TGCGCCAGCAGCTTGACAGGGGCCTCCTACGAGCAGTACTTC.

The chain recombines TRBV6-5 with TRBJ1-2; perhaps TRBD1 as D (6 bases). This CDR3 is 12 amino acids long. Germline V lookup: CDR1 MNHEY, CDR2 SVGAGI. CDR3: CSTSDRSYGYTF. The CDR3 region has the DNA TGTTCAACTAGTGACAGGAGCTATGGCTACACCTTC.

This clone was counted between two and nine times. The CDR3 sequence is CASSHDRARNEQFF. CDR3 coding DNA: TGTGCCAGCAGCCATGACAGGGCAAGGAATGAGCAGTTCTTC. The chain combines TRBV7-2 with TRBJ2-1; 7 nucleotides line up with TRBD1. V dropped 5 bases and J dropped 7; count of bases not matched to a gene: 8. Per the germline V gene, CDR1 is SGHTA and CDR2 is FQGNSA. The CDR3 is 14 amino acids. Full variable domain (remainder filled in from reference TRBV7-2 and TRBJ2-1): GAGVSQSPSNKVTEKGKDVELRCDPISGHTALYWYRQSLGQGLEFLIYFQGNSAPDKSGLPSDRFSAERTGGSVSTLTIQRTQQEDSAVYLCASSHDRARNEQFFGPGTRLTVL.

In nucleotides, the CDR3 is TGTGCCAGCAGCCCCGGACAGGGGGCGGGGAATGAGCAGTTCTTC. It translates to CASSPGQGAGNEQFF. This rearrangement joins TRBV7-2 to TRBJ2-1; 11 nucleotides line up with TRBD1. The CDR3 covers 15 residues. With V trimmed by 5 bases and J by 7 bases, 7 bases remained unmatched. In germline, CDR1 is SGHTA, CDR2 FQGNSA.

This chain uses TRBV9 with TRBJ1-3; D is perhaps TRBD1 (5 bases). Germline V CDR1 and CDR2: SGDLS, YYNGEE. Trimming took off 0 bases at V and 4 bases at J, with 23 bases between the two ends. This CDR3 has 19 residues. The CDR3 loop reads CASSVDGFGQGSSGNTIYF. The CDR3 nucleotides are TGTGCCAGCAGCGTAGACGGGTTCGGCCAGGGATCTTCAGGAAACACCATATATTTT.

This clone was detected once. The CDR3 sequence: CASMRQGNSYEQYF. In DNA form, the CDR3 reads TGTGCCAGCATGCGACAGGGCAACTCCTACGAGCAGTACTTC. V usage is TRBV25-1 and J usage is TRBJ2-7, with TRBD1 identical over 7 bases. J gave up 0 bases and V 7 bases, and 6 bases lay outside the gene matches. This CDR3 comprises 14 residues. Germline V gene lookup returns CDR1 MGHDK and CDR2 SYGVNS.

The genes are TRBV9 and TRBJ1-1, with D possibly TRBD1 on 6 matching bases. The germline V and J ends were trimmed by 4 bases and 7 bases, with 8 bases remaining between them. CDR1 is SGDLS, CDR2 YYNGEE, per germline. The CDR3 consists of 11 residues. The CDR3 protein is CASSSRGEAFF. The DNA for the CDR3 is TGTGCCAGCAGCTCCAGGGGTGAAGCTTTCTTT.

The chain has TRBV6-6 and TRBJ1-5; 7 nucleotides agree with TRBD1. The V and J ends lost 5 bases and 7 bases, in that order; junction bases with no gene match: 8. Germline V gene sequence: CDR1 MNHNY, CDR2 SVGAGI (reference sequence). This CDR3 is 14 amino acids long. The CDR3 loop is CASSTRGESQPQHF. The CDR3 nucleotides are TGTGCCAGCAGTACCAGGGGGGAGAGCCAGCCCCAGCATTTT.

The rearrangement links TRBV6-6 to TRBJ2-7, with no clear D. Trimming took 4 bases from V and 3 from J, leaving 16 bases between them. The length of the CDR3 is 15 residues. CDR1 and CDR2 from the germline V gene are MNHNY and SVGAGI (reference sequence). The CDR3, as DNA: TGTGCCAGCAGTTTTGGGCAAAGTTGGTACTACGAGCAGTACTTC. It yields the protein CASSFGQSWYYEQYF.

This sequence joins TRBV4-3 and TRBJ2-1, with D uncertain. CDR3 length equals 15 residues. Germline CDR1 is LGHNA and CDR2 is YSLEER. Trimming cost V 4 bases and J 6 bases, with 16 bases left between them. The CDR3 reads CASSRVLLEANEQFF. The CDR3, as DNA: TGCGCCAGCAGCCGCGTCCTCCTAGAAGCCAATGAGCAGTTCTTC.

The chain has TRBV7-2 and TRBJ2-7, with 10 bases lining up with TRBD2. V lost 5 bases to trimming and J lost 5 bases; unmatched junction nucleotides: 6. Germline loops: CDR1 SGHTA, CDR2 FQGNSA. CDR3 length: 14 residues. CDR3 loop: CASSAMTSGHEQYF. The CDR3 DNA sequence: TGTGCCAGCAGCGCGATGACTAGCGGGCACGAGCAGTACTTC. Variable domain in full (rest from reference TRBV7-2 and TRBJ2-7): GAGVSQSPSNKVTEKGKDVELRCDPISGHTALYWYRQSLGQGLEFLIYFQGNSAPDKSGLPSDRFSAERTGGSVSTLTIQRTQQEDSAVYLCASSAMTSGHEQYFGPGTRLTVT.

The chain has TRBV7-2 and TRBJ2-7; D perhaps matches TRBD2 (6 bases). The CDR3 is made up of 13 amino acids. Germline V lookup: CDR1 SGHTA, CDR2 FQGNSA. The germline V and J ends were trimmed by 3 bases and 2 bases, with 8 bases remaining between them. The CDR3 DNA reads TGTGCCAGCAGCTTGGGACTGGCCTACGAGCAGTACTTC. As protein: CASSLGLAYEQYF.

The CDR3, as DNA: TGTGCCAGCAGCTTCTTAGGACAGGCCCTTAGCGAGCAGTACTTC. This sequence encodes CASSFLGQALSEQYF. The rearrangement uses TRBV11-2 and TRBJ2-7, with TRBD1 matching 7 bases. This CDR3 comprises 15 residues. The V and J ends lost 3 bases and 6 bases, in that order; junction bases with no gene match: 11. Germline loops: CDR1 SGHAT, CDR2 FQNNGV.

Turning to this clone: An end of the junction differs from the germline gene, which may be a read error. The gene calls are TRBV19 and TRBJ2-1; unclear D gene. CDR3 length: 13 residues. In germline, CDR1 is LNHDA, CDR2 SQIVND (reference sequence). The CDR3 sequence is CASSLDLHNEQFF. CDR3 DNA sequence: TGTGCCAGTAGTTTAGACCTTCACAATGAGCAGTTCTTC.

The CDR3 sequence: CASSYEAGSRQPQHF. For the CDR3, the DNA is TGTGCCAGCAGTTACGAGGCAGGGTCTCGTCAGCCCCAGCATTTT. The chain has TRBV6-6 and TRBJ1-5; TRBD1 might be the D (5 bases). This CDR3 contains 15 residues. CDR1 and CDR2 (germline): MNHNY, SVGAGI (reference sequence). Trimming took 2 bases from V and 6 from J, leaving 14 bases between them.

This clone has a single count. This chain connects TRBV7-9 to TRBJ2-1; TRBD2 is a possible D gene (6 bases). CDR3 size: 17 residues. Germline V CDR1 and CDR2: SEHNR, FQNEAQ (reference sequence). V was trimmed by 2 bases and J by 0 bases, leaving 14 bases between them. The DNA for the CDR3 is TGTGCCAGCAGCTTAACGGGGCGGGACCGCTCCTACAATGAGCAGTTCTTC. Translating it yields CASSLTGRDRSYNEQFF.

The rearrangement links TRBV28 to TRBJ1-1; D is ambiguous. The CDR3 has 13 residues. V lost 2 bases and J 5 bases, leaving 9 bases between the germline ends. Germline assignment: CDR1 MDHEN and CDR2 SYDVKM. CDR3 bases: TGTGCCAGCAGTTTAAGCCGAAATACTGAAGCTTTCTTT. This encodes CASSLSRNTEAFF.

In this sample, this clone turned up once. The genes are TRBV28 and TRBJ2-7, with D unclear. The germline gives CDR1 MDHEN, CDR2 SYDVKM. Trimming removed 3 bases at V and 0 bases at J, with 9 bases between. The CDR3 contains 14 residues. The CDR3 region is CASSLRDSSYEQYF. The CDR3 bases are TGTGCCAGCAGTTTGCGAGACTCCTCCTACGAGCAGTACTTC.

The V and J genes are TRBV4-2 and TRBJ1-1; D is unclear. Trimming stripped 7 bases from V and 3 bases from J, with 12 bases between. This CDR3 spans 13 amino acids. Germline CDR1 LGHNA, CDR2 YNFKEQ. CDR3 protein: CASTRKGDTEAFF. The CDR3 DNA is TGTGCCAGCACGCGAAAGGGAGACACTGAAGCTTTCTTT.

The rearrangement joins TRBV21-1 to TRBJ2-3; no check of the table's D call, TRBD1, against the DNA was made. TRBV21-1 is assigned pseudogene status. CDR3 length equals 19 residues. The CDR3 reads CASSNSRVDPGQGADTQYF. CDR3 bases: TGTGCCAGCAGCAATTCCAGGGTCGATCCGGGACAGGGGGCAGATACGCAGTATTTT.

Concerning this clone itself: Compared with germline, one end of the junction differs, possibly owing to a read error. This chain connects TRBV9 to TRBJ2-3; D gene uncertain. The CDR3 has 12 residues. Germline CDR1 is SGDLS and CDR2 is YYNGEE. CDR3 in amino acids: CASGVSSDTQYF. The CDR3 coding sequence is TGTGCCAGCGGCGTGAGTTCAGATACGCAGTATTTT.

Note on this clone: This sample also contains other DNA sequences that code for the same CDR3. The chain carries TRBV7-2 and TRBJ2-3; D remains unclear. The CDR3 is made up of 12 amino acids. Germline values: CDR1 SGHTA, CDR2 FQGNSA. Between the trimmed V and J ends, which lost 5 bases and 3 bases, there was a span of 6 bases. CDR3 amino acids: CASSPQTDTQYF. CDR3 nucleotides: TGTGCCAGCAGCCCCCAGACAGATACGCAGTATTTT.